These T cell receptor beta chains were read from a single sample in a study of regulatory T cells in long-lasting Graves disease. TCRdb reanalysed the multiplex PCR reads using MiXCR and keeps one entry per CDR3 protein. The repertoire has about 500,000 distinct CDR3 sequences, 15% to 20% of them found once; the top ten carry roughly an eighth. This sample also belongs to another study, concerning T cells in Graves' hyperthyroidism and ophthalmopathy.

The sample here was peripheral blood mononuclear cells (PBMCs), taken at new diagnosis, from a patient treated with antithyroid drugs. These receptors were taken from a man aged 40-49 years with Graves disease. Both conserved end residues are part of each CDR3. D genes are given only for firm matches. Not every row has a clone size; where given, it reads once, few, many or a size class.

d_call | j_call | v_call | clone_size | cdr3_aa | cdr3_nt
. | TRBJ2-1 | TRBV15 | few | CATSRGDWTIDNNEQFF | TGTGCCACCAGCAGAGGTGACTGGACCATAGACAACAATGAGCAGTTCTTC
. | TRBJ1-1 | TRBV18 | few | CASSPLPEYTEAFF | TGTGCCAGCTCACCCCTCCCGGAATACACTGAAGCTTTCTTT
. | TRBJ2-2 | TRBV2 | few | CASRLVLNTGELFF | TGTGCCAGCAGGCTCGTCTTGAACACCGGGGAGCTGTTTTTT
TRBD1 | TRBJ1-5 | TRBV6-1 | many | CASSGDRGFSNQPQHF | TGTGCCAGCAGTGGCGACAGGGGCTTTAGCAATCAGCCCCAGCATTTT
. | TRBJ1-1 | TRBV29-1 | many | CSVEVQQNTEAFF | TGCAGCGTTGAAGTACAGCAGAACACTGAAGCTTTCTTT
. | TRBJ1-4 | TRBV20-1 | . | CSAYPWTSTNEKLFF | TGCAGTGCTTACCCCTGGACTTCAACTAATGAAAAACTGTTTTTT
TRBD1 | TRBJ1-2 | TRBV7-9 | . | CASSPVAGGGGYTF | TGTGCCAGCAGCCCGGTCGCAGGGGGAGGTGGCTACACCTTC
TRBD2 | TRBJ2-7 | TRBV6-9 | . | CASSLLSGRGFEQYF | TGTGCCAGCAGTTTACTAAGCGGGAGGGGCTTCGAGCAGTACTTC
. | TRBJ1-3 | TRBV6-1 | . | CASSTDSGNTIYF | TGTGCCAGCAGTACGGATTCTGGAAACACCATATATTTT
TRBD2 | TRBJ2-4 | TRBV4-2 | once | CASSQRTSGEAAKNIQYF | TGTGCCAGCAGCCAACGGACTAGCGGGGAAGCTGCCAAAAACATTCAGTACTTC
. | TRBJ2-7 | TRBV12-3/TRBV12-4 | many | CASKWTESSYEQYF | TGTGCCAGCAAATGGACCGAAAGCTCCTACGAGCAGTACTTC
. | TRBJ2-5 | TRBV2 | . | CASRERPRAGETQYF | TGTGCCAGCAGAGAGCGCCCGCGGGCCGGTGAGACCCAGTACTTC
TRBD2 | TRBJ2-1 | TRBV6-2/TRBV6-3 | few | CASSLAGAPAYNEQFF | TGTGCCAGCAGTTTAGCGGGAGCGCCAGCCTACAATGAGCAGTTCTTC
. | TRBJ1-4 | TRBV2 | few | CASSEYRGDPEKLFF | TGTGCCAGCAGTGAATATCGGGGGGACCCTGAAAAACTGTTTTTT
. | TRBJ1-2 | TRBV19 | many | CASSSGPNYGYTF | TGTGCCAGTAGCAGCGGCCCTAACTATGGCTACACCTTC
TRBD2 | TRBJ2-1 | TRBV12-3/TRBV12-4 | . | CASSGLAVPYNEQFF | TGTGCCAGCAGTGGACTAGCGGTTCCCTACAATGAGCAGTTCTTC
. | TRBJ1-5 | TRBV2 | many | CASSVQGSNQPQHF | TGTGCCAGCAGTGTGCAAGGCAGCAATCAGCCCCAGCATTTT
. | TRBJ1-5 | TRBV12-3/TRBV12-4 | many | CASTQGSASNQPQHF | TGTGCCAGCACTCAAGGGTCGGCTAGCAATCAGCCCCAGCATTTT
. | TRBJ2-1 | TRBV7-6 | few | CASSLGLPHSYNEQFF | TGTGCCAGCAGCTTGGGCCTACCACACTCCTACAATGAGCAGTTCTTC
. | TRBJ1-2 | TRBV20-1 | . | CSARNPRTARYGYTF | TGCAGTGCTAGAAACCCCCGGACAGCGCGCTATGGCTACACCTTC